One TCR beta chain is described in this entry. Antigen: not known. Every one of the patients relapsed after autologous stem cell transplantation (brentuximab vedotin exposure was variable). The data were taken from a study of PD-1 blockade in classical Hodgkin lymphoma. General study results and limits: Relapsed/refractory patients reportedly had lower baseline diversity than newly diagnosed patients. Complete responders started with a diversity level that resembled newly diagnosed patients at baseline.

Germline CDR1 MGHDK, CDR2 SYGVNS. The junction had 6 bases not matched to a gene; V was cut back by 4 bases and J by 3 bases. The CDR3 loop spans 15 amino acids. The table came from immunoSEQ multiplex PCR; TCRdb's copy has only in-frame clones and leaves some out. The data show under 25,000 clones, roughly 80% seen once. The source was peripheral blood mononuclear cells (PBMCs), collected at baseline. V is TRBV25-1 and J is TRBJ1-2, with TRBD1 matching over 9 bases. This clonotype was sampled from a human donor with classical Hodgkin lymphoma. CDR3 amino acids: CASSASQGAHYGYTF. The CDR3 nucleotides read TGTGCCAGCAGTGCTTCACAGGGGGCGCACTATGGCTACACCTTC.